The 6 T cell receptor beta chains listed next were all sequenced from one sample in a study of cytomegalovirus exposure and HLA in healthy donors. 13 Jbeta primers and 60 Vbeta primers were used for the PCR. The method was immunoSEQ multiplex PCR; TCRdb's version includes in-frame clones alone and lacks a portion of them. Of around 150,000 clones in the sample, approximately 80% were seen once. The sequencing sample was made of PBMCs. These receptors were obtained from a man aged 45-65 years in good health and CMV-seronegative.

This chain joins TRBV18 and TRBJ2-7; possible D gene TRBD2, 6 bases. CDR1 KGHSH and CDR2 LQKENI come from the germline V gene. The ends were cut back, 4 bases at V and 6 bases at J, with 13 bases in the middle. This CDR3 comprises 13 residues. The CDR3 region has the DNA TGTGCCAGCTCACAAATCATCGGGGGCGAGCAGTACTTC. Amino acid sequence: CASSQIIGGEQYF.

The genes are TRBV5-1 and TRBJ2-3, with 7 bases aligning to TRBD2. This CDR3 region has 16 residues. Trimming took 4 bases from V and 0 from J; bases not matched to a gene: 8. Germline CDR1 reads SGHRS; CDR2 reads YFSETQ. The CDR3 region is CASSKERGISTDTQYF. CDR3 in DNA: TGCGCCAGCAGCAAAGAGCGGGGTATAAGCACAGATACGCAGTATTTT.

This clone was counted a few times. The genes are TRBV30 and TRBJ2-7; no clear D. CDR1 is GTSNPN, CDR2 SVGIG, per germline (reference sequence). This CDR3 is 14 amino acids long. V was clipped by 0 bases and J by 6 bases, with 15 bases between them. The CDR3 reads CAWSVAGQISEQYF. In nucleotides, the CDR3 is TGTGCCTGGAGTGTAGCTGGGCAAATAAGCGAGCAGTACTTC.

The chain employs TRBV5-1 and TRBJ1-2, with 12 bases that match TRBD1. Trimming cost V 4 bases and J 8 bases; bases outside gene matches: 6. Germline CDR1 and CDR2: SGHRS and YFSETQ. This CDR3 region has 14 residues. The CDR3 nucleotides are TGCGCCAGCAGCATGGGACAGGGGGCGAGGGGCTACACCTTC. It specifies CASSMGQGARGYTF.

The rearrangement links TRBV6-1 to TRBJ1-2; TRBD1 matches 9 bases. The germline V gene encodes CDR1 MNHNS and CDR2 SASEGT. J lost 7 bases, V lost 4 bases, and 4 bases had no gene match. The CDR3 totals 13 residues. This chain's CDR3 is CASSVGTGTGYTF. CDR3 nucleotide sequence: TGTGCCAGCAGTGTTGGGACAGGGACTGGCTACACCTTC.

This chain joins TRBV5-4 and TRBJ1-1; no clear D gene. With 6 bases removed from V and 7 bases from J, the gap between germline ends came to 13 bases. CDR1 SGHNT and CDR2 YYREEE come from the germline V gene (reference sequence). The CDR3 spans 12 residues. CDR3 sequence: CASTTQSNEAFF. The CDR3 DNA reads as TGTGCCAGCACGACACAGAGTAATGAAGCTTTCTTT.